This T cell receptor beta chain stems from a study of shared clonotypes between healthy human individuals (dated by TCRdb to 2020 to 2021). A note on the overall study: A couple of women and three men aged 18 to 49 years were included in the cohort. Per donor, three plates each were used for CD4 naive and CD4 memory, two for CD8 naive, and one for CD8 memory. The study deeply sequenced blood TCR repertoires of five healthy adults to estimate repertoire size and the extent of clonotype sharing between individuals. Different laboratories and diverse techniques were used to prepare libraries and sequence TCR repertoires, to increase sequencing depth and limit assay-specific biases. Each donor's leukapheresis produced roughly between about 0.85 and 10 billion PBMCs. Results the study describes overall, beyond this receptor: Based on pairwise subsampling, the degree of clonotype sharing among donors was expected to be affected by sequencing depth. Because the study included a small number of donors, the genetic and exposure-history diversity represented was limited. Larger estimated clonotype richness was generally found for naive subsets than for memory subsets. Across several donors, around 5% of naive CD4, approximately 3.5% of naive CD8, 2% to 2.5% of memory CD4, and over 0.35% of memory CD8 clonotypes were shared. Sampling was restricted to blood, and TCR repertoires in tissue are likely to differ from TCR repertoires in blood. Incomplete sequencing was indicated by rarefaction of sorted-subset datasets, despite the large sequencing depth. Clonotypes shared by all four sorted-subset donors showed higher generation probabilities than non-shared clonotypes.

Worth noting for this clone: This receptor's antigen is unknown. The sample holds no much larger clone one base away, and base qualities are not on file.

Using the deep immunoSEQ assay, multiplex PCR amplified TCR CDR3 regions from genomic DNA. Genomic DNA extracted from each cell subset was distributed evenly over all wells of several immunoSEQ 96-well plates, and each plate served as one replicate. Each replicate PCR for sorted subsets received about 220 ng genomic DNA, equal to tens of thousands of T cell genomes. Purified libraries were quantified with a Qubit 3.0 fluorometer, sized on a Bioanalyzer 2100, and re-quantified with the KAPA Library Quantification kit. Each immunoSEQ 96-well plate was sequenced on its own single-read 150-cycle Illumina NextSeq 550 flow cell. Turning to the authors' computational methods: Because only junctional sequences without quality scores were contained in the immunoSEQ output, filtering matching that applied to full-length reads could not be performed. Sequences were annotated with PyIR, a Python wrapper for IgBLAST v1.9, and V/J genes and CDR3 were assigned using IMGT germline references. Reads were removed for weak V/J assignments (E-value above 1e-6), missing CDR3, stop codons, out-of-frame junctions, or ambiguous translated residues. V3J clonotypes were defined as sequences sharing the same inferred V gene, J gene, and CDR3 amino acid sequence. To compute the percentage overlap between repertoires, the number of shared unique clonotypes was divided by the size of the smaller repertoire. Richness of each repertoire was evaluated using RTK rarefaction, the Chao1 estimator, and Recon v2.1 estimates of unobserved clonotypes. Generation probabilities were computed with OLGA for all TCRbeta clonotypes obtained by the gDNA method from four donors. Entries here come from immuneACCESS through TCRdb and include only in-frame sequences with V and J called. Some clones fail to appear in such tables; in the studies checked, an unresolved V gene covers under half of the shortfall, and the cause of the remainder is unknown. Clone size and the V and J calls come from that table; the DNA yielded D and trimming. The sample profile shows more than 500,000 clones; roughly 95% of them were found once. 0.11% of the sample comes from the top ten.

CD8 naive samples were CD45RO-negative cells positively selected for CCR7, giving a CD45RA+CCR7+ population that excluded TemRA cells. The donors were healthy, HIV-negative adults who had no recently reported acute infections or vaccinations. Only Caucasian adults living in Nashville, Tennessee, USA were represented among the donors. Blood was obtained by leukapheresis, after which PBMCs were separated by Ficoll-Histopaque density gradient centrifugation and cryopreserved in liquid nitrogen vapor phase. Purity and quantity of every magnetically sorted T cell population were checked by analytical flow cytometry. From each sorted fraction, genomic DNA was isolated and quantified by UV absorbance on a Nanodrop 2000c. The CDR3 measures 21 amino acids from cysteine to phenylalanine. Only the CDR3 region is kept as DNA, spanning 63 bases read in frame from base 1. V is cut back by 1 base and J by 7 bases, with 24 bases in the junction unmatched. CDR1 and CDR2 were assigned from the germline V gene as LGHNA and YNFKEQ.

The receptor comes from a woman aged 25 to 45 in good health. The sequenced sample was naive CD8+ T cells sorted from blood. The cell subset or site tag for this specimen amounts to: CD45RA+CCR7+. In this chain, TRBV4-2 is recombined with TRBJ1-2, and TRBD1 matches 10 of the central bases. The DNA reads as follows: TGTGCCAGCAGCCAAGGGCTCCTGGGTAGCACCGGGACAGGGGTCTTCTCTGGCTACACCTTC. Translated, it reads CASSQGLLGSTGTGVFSGYTF.